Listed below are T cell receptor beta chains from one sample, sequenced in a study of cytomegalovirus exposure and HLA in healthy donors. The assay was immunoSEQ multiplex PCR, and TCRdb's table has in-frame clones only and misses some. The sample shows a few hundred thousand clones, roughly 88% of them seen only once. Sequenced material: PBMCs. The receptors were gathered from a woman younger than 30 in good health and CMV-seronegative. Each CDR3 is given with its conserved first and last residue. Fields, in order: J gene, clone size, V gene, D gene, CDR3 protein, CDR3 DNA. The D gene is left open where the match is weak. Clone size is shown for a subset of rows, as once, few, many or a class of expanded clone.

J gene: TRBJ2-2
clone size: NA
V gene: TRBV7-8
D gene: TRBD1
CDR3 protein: CASIPGQGNTGELFF
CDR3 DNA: TGTGCCAGCATCCCGGGACAGGGAAACACCGGGGAGCTGTTTTTT

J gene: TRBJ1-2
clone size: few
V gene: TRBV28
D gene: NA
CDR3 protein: CASRNGVQGSYGYTF
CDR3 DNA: TGTGCCAGCAGGAATGGGGTACAGGGAAGCTATGGCTACACCTTC

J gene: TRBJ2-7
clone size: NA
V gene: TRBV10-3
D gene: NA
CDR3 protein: CAIRKSTKLTDFDEQYF
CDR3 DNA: TGTGCCATCAGGAAATCCACAAAACTGACAGATTTCGACGAGCAGTACTTC

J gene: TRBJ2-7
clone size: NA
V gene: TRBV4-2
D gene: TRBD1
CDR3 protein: CASSQARTGGLLEQYF
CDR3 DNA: TGTGCCAGCAGCCAAGCTAGGACAGGGGGCCTACTCGAGCAGTACTTC

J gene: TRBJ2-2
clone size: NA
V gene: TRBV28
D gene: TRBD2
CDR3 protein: CASTGRGAGELFF
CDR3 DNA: TGTGCCAGCACCGGACGGGGGGCCGGGGAGCTGTTTTTT

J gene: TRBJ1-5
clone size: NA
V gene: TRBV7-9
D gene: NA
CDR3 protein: CASSRSVDQPQHF
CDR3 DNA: TGTGCCAGCAGCCGTAGCGTGGATCAGCCCCAGCATTTT

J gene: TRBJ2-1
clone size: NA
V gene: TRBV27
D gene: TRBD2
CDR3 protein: CASSLWPSGTSEQFF
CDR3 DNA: TGTGCCAGCAGTTTATGGCCTAGCGGGACGTCTGAGCAGTTCTTC

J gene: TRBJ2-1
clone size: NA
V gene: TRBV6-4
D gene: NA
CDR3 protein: CASSDLGGEQFF
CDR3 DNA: TGTGCCAGCAGTGATTTAGGGGGTGAGCAGTTCTTC

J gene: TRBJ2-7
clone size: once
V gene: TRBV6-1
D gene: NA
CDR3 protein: CASSALRGSAYEQYF
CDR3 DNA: TGTGCCAGCAGTGCCCTCAGGGGCAGTGCCTACGAGCAGTACTTC

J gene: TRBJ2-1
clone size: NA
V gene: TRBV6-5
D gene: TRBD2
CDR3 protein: CASSSSPGLAFHEQFF
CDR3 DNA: TGTGCCAGCAGTTCGTCACCGGGACTAGCGTTCCATGAGCAGTTCTTC

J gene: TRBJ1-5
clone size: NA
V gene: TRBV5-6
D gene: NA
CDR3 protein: CASSLGSQPQHF
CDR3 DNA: TGTGCCAGCAGCTTGGGGAGCCAGCCCCAGCATTTT

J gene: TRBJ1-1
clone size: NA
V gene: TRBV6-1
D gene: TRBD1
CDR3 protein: CASRRQGLNTEAFF
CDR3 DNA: TGTGCCAGCAGGAGACAGGGACTGAACACTGAAGCTTTCTTT

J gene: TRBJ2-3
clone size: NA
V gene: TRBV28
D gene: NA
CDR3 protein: CASSLLGSAGENTQYF
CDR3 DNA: TGTGCCAGCAGTTTATTGGGCTCGGCAGGGGAAAATACGCAGTATTTT

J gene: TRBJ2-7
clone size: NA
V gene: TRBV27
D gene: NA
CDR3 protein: CASSTGTNYEQYF
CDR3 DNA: TGTGCCAGCAGTACTGGGACAAACTACGAGCAGTACTTC

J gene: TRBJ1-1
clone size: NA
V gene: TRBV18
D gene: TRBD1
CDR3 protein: CASSPQGGQIKNTEAFF
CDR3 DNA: TGTGCCAGCTCCCCACAGGGGGGACAGATTAAGAACACTGAAGCTTTCTTT

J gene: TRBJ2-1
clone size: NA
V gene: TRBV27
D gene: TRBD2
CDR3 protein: CASSFGGSGRTYNEQFF
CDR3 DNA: TGTGCCAGCAGTTTTGGTGGTAGCGGGAGGACATACAATGAGCAGTTCTTC

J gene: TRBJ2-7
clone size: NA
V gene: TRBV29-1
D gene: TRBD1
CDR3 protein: CSVGMMGTGVYEQYF
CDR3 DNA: TGCAGCGTTGGAATGATGGGGACAGGGGTATACGAGCAGTACTTC

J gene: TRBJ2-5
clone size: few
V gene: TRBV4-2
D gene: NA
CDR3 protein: CASSQDVRAVSGSQYF
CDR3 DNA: TGTGCCAGCAGCCAAGATGTCAGGGCAGTCTCAGGGTCCCAGTACTTC

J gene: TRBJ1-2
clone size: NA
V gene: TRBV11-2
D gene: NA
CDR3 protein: CASSLDPGVYGYTF
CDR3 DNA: TGTGCCAGCAGCTTAGATCCCGGAGTCTATGGCTACACCTTC

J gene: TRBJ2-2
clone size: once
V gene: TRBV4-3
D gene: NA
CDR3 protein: CASSQDRATGELFF
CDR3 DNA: TGCGCCAGCAGCCAAGACAGGGCCACCGGGGAGCTGTTTTTT

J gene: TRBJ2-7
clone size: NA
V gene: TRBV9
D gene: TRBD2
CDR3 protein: CASSVGLAGAYEQYF
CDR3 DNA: TGTGCCAGCAGCGTAGGGCTAGCGGGAGCCTACGAGCAGTACTTC

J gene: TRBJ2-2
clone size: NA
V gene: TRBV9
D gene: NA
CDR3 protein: CASSEHYGELFF
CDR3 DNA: TGTGCCAGCAGCGAGCACTACGGGGAGCTGTTTTTT

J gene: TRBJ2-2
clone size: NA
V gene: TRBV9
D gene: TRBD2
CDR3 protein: CASSVGGSTGELFF
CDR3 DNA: TGTGCCAGCAGCGTAGGCGGGAGCACCGGGGAGCTGTTTTTT

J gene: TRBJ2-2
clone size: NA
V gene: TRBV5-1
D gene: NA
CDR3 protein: CASSLGGENTGELFF
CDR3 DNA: TGCGCCAGCAGCTTGGGGGGAGAGAACACCGGGGAGCTGTTTTTT

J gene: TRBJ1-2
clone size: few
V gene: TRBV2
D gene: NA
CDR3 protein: CASREELYGYTF
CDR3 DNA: TGTGCCAGCAGGGAGGAACTCTATGGCTACACCTTC

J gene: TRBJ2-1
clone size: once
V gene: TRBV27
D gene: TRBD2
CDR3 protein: CASSHLAGNEQFF
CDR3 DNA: TGTGCCAGCAGTCATCTAGCGGGTAACGAGCAGTTCTTC

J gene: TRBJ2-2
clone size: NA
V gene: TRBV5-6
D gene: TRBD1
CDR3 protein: CASSLGAGGYFGELFF
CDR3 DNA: TGTGCCAGCAGCTTGGGCGCAGGGGGCTACTTCGGGGAGCTGTTTTTT

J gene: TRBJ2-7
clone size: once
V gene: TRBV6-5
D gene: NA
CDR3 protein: CASSYSQGNSYEQYF
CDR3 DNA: TGTGCCAGCAGTTACTCCCAGGGCAACTCCTACGAGCAGTACTTC

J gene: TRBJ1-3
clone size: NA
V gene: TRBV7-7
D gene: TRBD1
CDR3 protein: CASSSRDRVFGSGNTIYF
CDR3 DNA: TGTGCCAGCAGCTCACGGGACAGGGTCTTTGGTTCTGGAAACACCATATATTTT

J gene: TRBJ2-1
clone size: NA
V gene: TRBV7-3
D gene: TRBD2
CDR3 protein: CASSFLAGGPSDEQFF
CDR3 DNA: TGTGCCAGCAGCTTCCTAGCGGGAGGGCCTTCCGATGAGCAGTTCTTC

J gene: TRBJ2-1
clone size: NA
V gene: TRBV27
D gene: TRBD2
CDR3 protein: CASSPGTSGNHNEQFF
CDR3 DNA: TGTGCCAGCAGTCCGGGGACTAGCGGTAATCACAATGAGCAGTTCTTC

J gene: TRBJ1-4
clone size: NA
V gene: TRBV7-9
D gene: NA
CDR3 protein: CASSPGRGNEKLFF
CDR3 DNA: TGTGCCAGCAGCCCCGGCCGGGGAAATGAAAAACTGTTTTTT

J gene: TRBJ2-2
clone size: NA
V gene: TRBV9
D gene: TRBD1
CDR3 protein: CATGTGPNTGELFF
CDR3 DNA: TGTGCCACCGGGACAGGCCCGAACACCGGGGAGCTGTTTTTT

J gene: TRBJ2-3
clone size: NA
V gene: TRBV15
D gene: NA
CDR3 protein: CATSRDRGSSSTDTQYF
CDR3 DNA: TGTGCCACCAGCAGGGATAGGGGGTCGTCTAGCACAGATACGCAGTATTTT

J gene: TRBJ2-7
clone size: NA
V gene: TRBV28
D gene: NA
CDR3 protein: CASSLGGSYEQYF
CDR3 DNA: TGTGCCAGCAGCCTGGGGGGCTCCTACGAGCAGTACTTC

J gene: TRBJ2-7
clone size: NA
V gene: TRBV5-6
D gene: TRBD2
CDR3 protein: CASSLGSGSNEQYF
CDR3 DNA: TGTGCCAGCAGCTTGGGTAGCGGGAGTAACGAGCAGTACTTC

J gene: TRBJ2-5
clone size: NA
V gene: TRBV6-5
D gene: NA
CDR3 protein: CASSYGAGAYQETQYF
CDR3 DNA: TGTGCCAGCAGTTACGGGGCAGGAGCTTACCAAGAGACCCAGTACTTC

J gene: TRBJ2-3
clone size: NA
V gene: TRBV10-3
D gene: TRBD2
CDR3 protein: CAISEVAGPSDTQYF
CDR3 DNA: TGTGCCATCAGTGAGGTAGCGGGCCCCTCGGATACGCAGTATTTT

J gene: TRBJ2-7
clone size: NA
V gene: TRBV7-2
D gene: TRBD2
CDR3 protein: CASSLLAGGSYEQYF
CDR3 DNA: TGTGCCAGCAGCTTGCTAGCGGGAGGTTCCTACGAGCAGTACTTC

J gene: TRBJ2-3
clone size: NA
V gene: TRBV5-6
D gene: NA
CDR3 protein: CASSSVSTDTQYF
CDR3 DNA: TGTGCCAGCTCTTCGGTTAGCACAGATACGCAGTATTTT

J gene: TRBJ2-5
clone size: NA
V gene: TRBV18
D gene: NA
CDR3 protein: CASSPNRDLQETQYF
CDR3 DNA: TGTGCCAGCTCACCGAACCGGGACTTACAAGAGACCCAGTACTTC

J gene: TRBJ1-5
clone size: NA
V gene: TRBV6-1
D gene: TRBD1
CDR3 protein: CASTDRADQPQHF
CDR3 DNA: TGTGCCAGCACCGACAGGGCGGATCAGCCCCAGCATTTT

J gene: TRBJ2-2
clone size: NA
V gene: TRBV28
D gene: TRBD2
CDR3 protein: CASSLRRGGGELFF
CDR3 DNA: TGTGCCAGCAGTTTAAGGCGCGGGGGAGGGGAGCTGTTTTTT

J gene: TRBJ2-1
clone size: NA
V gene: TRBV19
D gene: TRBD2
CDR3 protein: CASSMRLASNEQFF
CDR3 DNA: TGTGCCAGTAGTATGAGACTAGCTTCTAATGAGCAGTTCTTC

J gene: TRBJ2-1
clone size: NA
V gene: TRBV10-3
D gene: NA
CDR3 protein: CAISEGLDNEQFF
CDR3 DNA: TGTGCCATCAGTGAGGGACTCGACAATGAGCAGTTCTTC

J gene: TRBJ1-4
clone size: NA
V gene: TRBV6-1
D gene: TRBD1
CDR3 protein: CASSPPQGAGEKLFF
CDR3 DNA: TGTGCCAGCAGCCCCCCCCAGGGGGCCGGAGAAAAACTGTTTTTT

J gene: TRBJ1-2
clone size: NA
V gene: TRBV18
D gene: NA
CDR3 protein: CASSPTDTVSGYTF
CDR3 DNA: TGTGCCAGCTCACCAACGGACACGGTGTCGGGCTACACCTTC

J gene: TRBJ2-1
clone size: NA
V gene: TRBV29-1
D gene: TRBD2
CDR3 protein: CSVVPRLAGVWNEQFF
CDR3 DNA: TGCAGCGTCGTACCCCGGCTAGCGGGAGTCTGGAATGAGCAGTTCTTC

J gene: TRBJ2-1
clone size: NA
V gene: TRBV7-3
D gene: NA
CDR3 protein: CASSQDSGSYNEQFF
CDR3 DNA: TGTGCCAGCAGCCAGGACAGCGGCTCCTACAATGAGCAGTTCTTC

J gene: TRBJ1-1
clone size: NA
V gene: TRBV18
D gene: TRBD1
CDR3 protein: CASRQGVDTEAFF
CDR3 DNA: TGTGCCAGTCGACAGGGAGTTGACACTGAAGCTTTCTTT